Below, one T cell receptor beta chain is given with its context. Its antigen is not identified. The sample comes from a study of cytomegalovirus exposure and HLA in healthy donors. CDR1 is MNHEY and CDR2 is SMNVEV in the germline V gene (reference sequence). The V end was cut by 5 bases, the J end by 2 bases, with 7 bases between. CDR3 length equals 13 residues. Primers for the PCR totalled 60 Vbeta and 13 Jbeta. The repertoire was sequenced with immunoSEQ multiplex PCR; TCRdb's copy has only in-frame clones and lacks some. The sample carries about 160,000 clones, approximately 82% recorded once. Notes on the study in general: There were reportedly fewer N-insertions in an Asian-associated ancestry cluster than the roughly 670-donor mean, in a later analysis.

The chain joins TRBV27 to TRBJ1-5, with D unresolved. This receptor was taken from a man aged 45-65 years in good health and CMV-seropositive. The sequencing input was PBMCs. This chain's CDR3 is CASSMGGNQPQHF. The CDR3 DNA follows: TGTGCCAGCAGTATGGGAGGCAATCAGCCCCAGCATTTT.